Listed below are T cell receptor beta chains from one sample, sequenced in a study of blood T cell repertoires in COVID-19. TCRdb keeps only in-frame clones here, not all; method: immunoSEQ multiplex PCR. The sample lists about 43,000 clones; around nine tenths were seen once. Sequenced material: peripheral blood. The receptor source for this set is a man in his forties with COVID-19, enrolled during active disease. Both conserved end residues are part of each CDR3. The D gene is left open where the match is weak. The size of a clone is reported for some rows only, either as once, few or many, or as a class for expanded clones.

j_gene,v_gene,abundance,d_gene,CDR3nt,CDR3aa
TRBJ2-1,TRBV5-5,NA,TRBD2,TGTGCCAGCAGCTTGGTGGGACTAGCGGGGGCTGAGCAGTTCTTC,CASSLVGLAGAEQFF
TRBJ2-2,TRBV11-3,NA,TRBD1,TGTGCCAGCAGTCCCGGGACAGAGCTTGTTAGCGGGGAGCTGTTTTTT,CASSPGTELVSGELFF
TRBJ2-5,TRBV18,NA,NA,TGTGCCAGCTCACCAGCGGTCCAAGAGACCCAGTACTTC,CASSPAVQETQYF
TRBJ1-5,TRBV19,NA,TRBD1,TGTGCCAGCAAAATTGGACAGGATCATCAGCCCCAGCATTTT,CASKIGQDHQPQHF
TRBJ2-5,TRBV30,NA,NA,TGTGCCTGGTCCACCGGGGAGACCCAGTACTTC,CAWSTGETQYF
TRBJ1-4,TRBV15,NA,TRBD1,TGTGCCACCAGCAGCGATAGACAGGGTTCGGATGAAAAACTGTTTTTT,CATSSDRQGSDEKLFF
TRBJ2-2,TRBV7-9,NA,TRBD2,TGTGCCAGCAGCTCCCCCCGTAGCGGGGGCACCGGGGAGCTGTTTTTT,CASSSPRSGGTGELFF
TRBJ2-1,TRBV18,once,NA,TGTGCCAGCTCACCACGGGTCAGGGGGGACAATGAGCAGTTCTTC,CASSPRVRGDNEQFF
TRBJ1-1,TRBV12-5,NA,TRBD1,TGTGCTAGTGCCCATGCAGGGGGACAGAACACTGAAGCTTTCTTT,CASAHAGGQNTEAFF
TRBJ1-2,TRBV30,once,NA,TGTGCCTGGACAGCGAGATCACGGAACTATGGCTACACCTTC,CAWTARSRNYGYTF
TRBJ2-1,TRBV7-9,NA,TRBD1,TGTGCCAGCAGCCTATGGGACAGCTCCTACAATGAGCAGTTCTTC,CASSLWDSSYNEQFF
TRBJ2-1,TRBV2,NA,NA,TGTGCCAGCGAGATTGGAGGAACCTACAATGAGCAGTTCTTC,CASEIGGTYNEQFF
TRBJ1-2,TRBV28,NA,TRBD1,TGTGCCAGCAGAGAAACCCCAGGGGGCGCTATATATGGCTACACCTTC,CASRETPGGAIYGYTF
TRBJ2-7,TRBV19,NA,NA,TGTGCCAGTAGTCCGGGACTTGTCTACGAGCAGTACTTC,CASSPGLVYEQYF
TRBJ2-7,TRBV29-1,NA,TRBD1,TGCAGCGTGGGGACAGGGAGGCACGAGCAGTACTTC,CSVGTGRHEQYF
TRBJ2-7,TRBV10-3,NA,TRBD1,TGTGCCATCAGTGGGTCGCCCTCGACAGGGGGCAGGTACGAGCAGTACTTC,CAISGSPSTGGRYEQYF
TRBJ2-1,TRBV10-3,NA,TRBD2,TGTGCCTCCAGGAGGCCAGGTTCGGGGGCTACTAGCGGGATGGGTGAGCAGTTCTTC,CASRRPGSGATSGMGEQFF